These T cell receptor beta chains were read from a single sample in a study of blood T cell repertoires in COVID-19. This table comes from immunoSEQ multiplex PCR, and its TCRdb copy is limited to in-frame clones, with some not included. Here the sample spans about 150,000 clones, about 86% being singletons. Sequencing was done on a sample of peripheral blood. These receptors were collected from a woman in her fifties or sixties with active or convalescent COVID-19. The CDR3 runs from the conserved cysteine through the conserved F or W. Each record gives: V gene, D gene, CDR3 length, clone size, J gene, CDR3 protein, CDR3 DNA. D genes are given only for firm matches. The listing skips clone size in some rows; elsewhere it reads once, few, many or a size class.

>TRBV14|TRBD1|14|.|TRBJ1-1
CASSQRQGETEAFF
TGTGCCAGCAGCCAACGACAGGGGGAGACTGAAGCTTTCTTT
>TRBV11-2|TRBD2|15|once|TRBJ2-5
CASSLAAGGLETQYF
TGTGCCAGCAGCTTAGCTGCGGGGGGGCTGGAGACCCAGTACTTC
>TRBV2|.|15|.|TRBJ1-1
CASSERGLRNTEAFF
TGTGCCAGCAGTGAAAGAGGGCTCCGGAACACTGAAGCTTTCTTT
>TRBV5-1|.|16|.|TRBJ1-1
CASSLAGSIGDTEAFF
TGCGCCAGCAGCTTGGCCGGTTCGATCGGGGACACTGAAGCTTTCTTT
>TRBV7-6|.|16|.|TRBJ1-4
CASSALRDFRNEKLFF
TGTGCCAGCAGCGCCCTCAGGGATTTTAGGAATGAAAAACTGTTTTTT
>TRBV13|.|15|.|TRBJ2-6
CASSPGISGANVLTF
TGTGCCAGCAGTCCAGGGATCTCTGGGGCCAACGTCCTGACTTTC
>TRBV30|TRBD1|12|.|TRBJ1-1
CAWSRRGTEAFF
TGTGCCTGGAGCCGCAGGGGGACTGAAGCTTTCTTT
>TRBV19|.|15|once|TRBJ1-2
CASSYRWLANYGYTF
TGTGCCAGTAGTTACCGCTGGTTAGCTAACTATGGCTACACCTTC
>TRBV28|TRBD1|16|.|TRBJ1-6
CASSLVDRGYNSPLHF
TGTGCCAGCAGTTTGGTCGACAGGGGGTATAATTCACCCCTCCACTTT
>TRBV18|TRBD1|15|.|TRBJ1-1
CASSPGQGAIAEAFF
TGTGCCAGCTCACCGGGACAGGGGGCGATTGCTGAAGCTTTCTTT